A selection of T cell receptor beta chains follows, all from one sample in a study of radiotherapy plus CTLA-4 blockade in lung cancer. The assay was immunoSEQ multiplex PCR, and TCRdb's table has in-frame clones only and misses some. The data hold some 64,000 clones, with 70% to 80% observed a single time. The source was peripheral blood, collected from a patient treated with radiotherapy plus ipilimumab. These receptors were collected from a human donor with non-small cell lung cancer who had a complete response to radiotherapy plus ipilimumab. The CDR3 runs from the conserved cysteine through the conserved F or W. Fields, in order: CDR3 protein, CDR3 DNA, D gene, clone size, V gene, J gene. The D gene is left open where the match is weak. Rows may omit the clone size; those that give it use once, few, many or a size class.

CASTGQGIFKTQYF	TGTGCCAGCACGGGACAGGGCATTTTTAAGACCCAGTACTTC	TRBD1	.	TRBV2	TRBJ2-5
CASSSDSASTDTQYF	TGTGCCAGCAGCTCCGACTCTGCTAGCACAGATACGCAGTATTTT	.	.	TRBV7-2	TRBJ2-3
CASSFGTGGNYGYTF	TGTGCCAGCAGCTTTGGAACAGGGGGGAACTATGGCTACACCTTC	TRBD1	.	TRBV7-6	TRBJ1-2
CASILGGRPTEAFF	TGTGCCAGCATCTTGGGCGGCCGACCAACTGAAGCTTTCTTT	.	.	TRBV6-1	TRBJ1-1
CASSLAGLGDYGYTF	TGTGCCAGCAGTTTAGCGGGGCTGGGGGACTATGGCTACACCTTC	.	few	TRBV28	TRBJ1-2
CAWSIRLAEQFF	TGTGCCTGGAGTATCCGTTTGGCTGAGCAGTTCTTC	.	once	TRBV30	TRBJ2-1
CASSLETGGSNQPQHF	TGTGCCAGCAGCTTAGAAACAGGGGGCAGCAATCAGCCCCAGCATTTT	TRBD1	.	TRBV7-9	TRBJ1-5
CASHGTVGNTIYF	TGTGCCAGCCATGGGACAGTCGGAAACACCATATATTTT	TRBD1	few	TRBV19	TRBJ1-3
CAWSPRYGGNTEAFF	TGTGCCTGGAGTCCCCGGTATGGAGGGAACACTGAAGCTTTCTTT	.	.	TRBV30	TRBJ1-1
CAISDLDRGGTF	TGTGCCATCAGTGACCTAGACAGGGGAGGCACCTTC	TRBD1	.	TRBV10-3	TRBJ1-2
CASSQEPPDMAFF	TGTGCCAGCAGCCAAGAACCTCCAGATATGGCTTTCTTT	.	.	TRBV14	TRBJ1-1
CASNGRGTGELFF	TGTGCCAGCAATGGCAGGGGCACCGGGGAGCTGTTTTTT	.	.	TRBV2	TRBJ2-2
CASSRGEGNTIYF	TGTGCCAGCTCACGAGGGGAAGGAAACACCATATATTTT	.	.	TRBV18	TRBJ1-3
CASSRDPSRETQYF	TGTGCCAGCAGCCGGGACCCAAGTCGGGAGACCCAGTACTTC	.	.	TRBV7-6	TRBJ2-5
CASILGQVNYGYTF	TGTGCCAGCATCCTCGGACAGGTTAACTATGGCTACACCTTC	TRBD1	.	TRBV5-6	TRBJ1-2
CASSSLRGPGRNYGYTF	TGTGCCAGCAGTTCCCTTAGAGGCCCCGGGCGTAACTATGGCTACACCTTC	.	few	TRBV28	TRBJ1-2
CASSLRTDPAYGYTF	TGCGCCAGCAGCCTACGGACAGACCCAGCCTATGGCTACACCTTC	.	.	TRBV5-1	TRBJ1-2
CASSLAGTGGGYGYTF	TGTGCCAGCAGCTTGGCCGGGACAGGGGGAGGCTATGGCTACACCTTC	TRBD1	.	TRBV5-6	TRBJ1-2
CASGLREVGYEQYF	TGTGCTAGTGGTTTGAGGGAGGTTGGCTACGAGCAGTACTTC	.	few	TRBV12-5	TRBJ2-7
CASSGQGAREKLFF	TGCGCCAGCAGTGGCCAGGGGGCCCGGGAAAAACTGTTTTTT	TRBD1	.	TRBV5-1	TRBJ1-4
CASSLAGPSGNTIYF	TGTGCCAGCAGTTTAGCAGGCCCCTCTGGAAACACCATATATTTT	.	.	TRBV28	TRBJ1-3
CASSPGPLGDEKLFF	TGTGCCAGCTCCCCCGGCCCCCTAGGGGATGAAAAACTGTTTTTT	.	few	TRBV18	TRBJ1-4
CASSLSGMPYEQYF	TGTGCCAGCAGTTTATCGGGGATGCCCTACGAGCAGTACTTC	.	once	TRBV27	TRBJ2-7
CASSRQGGTGTEAFF	TGTGCCAGCAGTCGACAGGGGGGCACGGGCACTGAAGCTTTCTTT	TRBD1	.	TRBV2	TRBJ1-1
CASSLYAGTYEQYF	TGTGCCAGCAGCTTGTACGCGGGAACCTACGAGCAGTACTTC	.	few	TRBV5-4	TRBJ2-7
CASSEASTPAGYTF	TGTGCCAGCAGTGAAGCGAGCACCCCGGCCGGCTACACCTTC	.	.	TRBV6-1	TRBJ1-2
CASSIREAKNIQYF	TGTGCCAGTAGTATCAGGGAGGCTAAAAACATTCAGTACTTC	.	once	TRBV19	TRBJ2-4
CASSSGLYGYTF	TGTGCCAGCAGTTCGGGTTTATATGGCTACACCTTC	.	.	TRBV6-1	TRBJ1-2
CSARGGGEQFF	TGCAGTGCTAGAGGGGGGGGTGAGCAGTTCTTC	TRBD2	.	TRBV20-1	TRBJ2-1
CASSPGGGTGELFF	TGTGCCAGCAGCCCAGGCGGGGGCACCGGGGAGCTGTTTTTT	TRBD2	.	TRBV6-6	TRBJ2-2
CASSMRGGGQPQHF	TGTGCCAGTAGTATGCGGGGCGGCGGTCAGCCCCAGCATTTT	.	.	TRBV19	TRBJ1-5
CASSYRTGDPSGEQFF	TGTGCCAGCAGCTACCGGACAGGGGACCCGTCCGGTGAGCAGTTCTTC	TRBD1	.	TRBV13	TRBJ2-1
CASTDRGHQPQHF	TGTGCCAGCACGGACAGGGGGCATCAGCCCCAGCATTTT	TRBD1	.	TRBV6-1	TRBJ1-5
CASSYSETQYF	TGTGCCAGCAGTTACTCGGAGACCCAGTACTTC	.	.	TRBV6-5	TRBJ2-5
CASVLGQGQGPQHF	TGTGCCAGCGTACTCGGACAGGGGCAAGGGCCCCAGCATTTT	TRBD1	.	TRBV6-6	TRBJ1-5
CASVSGVSTDTQYF	TGTGCCAGCGTTAGCGGAGTATCCACAGATACGCAGTATTTT	.	once	TRBV7-2	TRBJ2-3
CSVEGFQSETQYF	TGCAGCGTTGAAGGGTTCCAGTCGGAGACCCAGTACTTC	.	.	TRBV29-1	TRBJ2-5
CASIGQGQYAGELFF	TGTGCCAGCATCGGACAGGGACAATACGCCGGGGAGCTGTTTTTT	TRBD1	.	TRBV19	TRBJ2-2
CASFGVAEAFF	TGTGCCAGCTTCGGTGTAGCTGAAGCTTTCTTT	.	.	TRBV2	TRBJ1-1
CASSLAFPTNTGELFF	TGTGCCAGCAGCTTGGCTTTTCCAACGAACACCGGGGAGCTGTTTTTT	.	.	TRBV5-5	TRBJ2-2
CASSFSPLNTEAFF	TGTGCCAGCAGTTTCTCTCCCCTGAACACTGAAGCTTTCTTT	.	.	TRBV6-5	TRBJ1-1
CASSYGQRESSYNEQFF	TGTGCCAGCAGTTACGGCCAGCGGGAGAGCTCCTACAATGAGCAGTTCTTC	TRBD2	.	TRBV6-7	TRBJ2-1
CASSFGGRTEAFF	TGTGCCAGCAGTTTCGGGGGAAGGACTGAAGCTTTCTTT	.	.	TRBV27	TRBJ1-1
CASSSSGRMNTGELFF	TGTGCCAGCAGCTCCTCGGGACGAATGAACACCGGGGAGCTGTTTTTT	.	.	TRBV7-9	TRBJ2-2
CASSSPGAGDEQYF	TGCGCCAGCAGTTCCCCCGGCGCGGGCGACGAGCAGTACTTC	.	.	TRBV23-1	TRBJ2-7
CASTTCVGGGYTF	TGTGCCAGCACCACCTGTGTGGGGGGGGGCTACACCTTC	.	.	TRBV21-1	TRBJ1-2
CASSQNLGTVEEF	TGTGCCAGCAGCCAAAACCTAGGGACAGTCGAGGAGTTT	TRBD1	.	TRBV14	TRBJ1-1
CAIGRGGGAEAFF	TGTGCCATCGGAAGAGGCGGGGGGGCTGAAGCTTTCTTT	.	.	TRBV10-3	TRBJ1-1
CASSQDPGGVGNEQFF	TGCGCCAGCAGCCAAGATCCAGGAGGAGTTGGCAATGAGCAGTTCTTC	.	.	TRBV4-3	TRBJ2-1
CASSILLKQGAEQYF	TGTGCCAGTAGTATTCTCCTGAAACAGGGGGCTGAGCAGTACTTC	TRBD1	.	TRBV19	TRBJ2-7
CASSLAWTGSTDTQYF	TGTGCCAGCAGCTTAGCGTGGACAGGGTCCACAGATACGCAGTATTTT	TRBD1	.	TRBV7-9	TRBJ2-3
CAISSTSGSTDTQYF	TGTGCCATCAGCTCGACTAGCGGGAGTACAGATACGCAGTATTTT	TRBD2	.	TRBV10-3	TRBJ2-3
CASSLDPSGRYNEQFF	TGCGCCAGCAGCTTGGATCCTAGCGGGAGATACAATGAGCAGTTCTTC	TRBD2	.	TRBV5-1	TRBJ2-1
CASTTGGGGTQYF	TGTGCCAGCACCACAGGGGGGGGAGGGACCCAGTACTTC	.	.	TRBV9	TRBJ2-5